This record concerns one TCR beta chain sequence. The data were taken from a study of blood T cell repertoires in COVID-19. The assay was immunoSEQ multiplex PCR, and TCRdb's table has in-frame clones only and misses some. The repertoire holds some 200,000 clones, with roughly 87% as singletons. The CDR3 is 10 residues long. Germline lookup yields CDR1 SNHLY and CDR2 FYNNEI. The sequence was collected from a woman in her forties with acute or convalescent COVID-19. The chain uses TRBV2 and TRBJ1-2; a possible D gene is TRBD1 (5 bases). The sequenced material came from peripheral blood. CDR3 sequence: CASPGLGYTF. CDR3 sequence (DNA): TGTGCTTCCCCAGGGCTCGGCTACACCTTC. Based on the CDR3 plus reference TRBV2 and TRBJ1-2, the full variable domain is EPEVTQTPSHQVTQMGQEVILRCVPISNHLYFYWYRQILGQKVEFLVSFYNNEISEKSEIFDDQFSVERPDGSNFTLKIRSTKLEDSAMYFCASPGLGYTFGSGTRLTVV.